Sequencing of this TCR beta chain was carried out in a study of human CD8 memory T cell subsets. Among CD8+ T cells, the stem-like memory population (TSTEM) was CCR7+ PD-1- TIGIT-. Libraries for TCR beta were constructed using UMI-labeled 5' RACE. One entry per CDR3 protein, without DNA, is what TCRdb gives after re-calling the 5' RACE reads. This table holds 15,000 to 20,000 distinct CDR3 sequences. Study results and caveats: Stem-like memory and precursor exhausted T cells were similarly highly diverse; effector memory cells were not. Sequencing was confined to T cell receptor beta chains in the study. Only minimal overlap was seen between the stem-like memory and the precursor exhausted T cell repertoires.

Remarks on this clonotype: No antigen is known for it.

The sequenced material came from CD8+ stem-like memory T cells (TSCM and TCM) sorted from PBMCs. Indicated subset: stem-like memory CD8 T cells (TSTEM), CCR7+ PD-1- TIGIT-. The clonotype comes from a human donor in good health.

The chain's CDR3 is CASSPEGNTEAFF. The rearrangement links TRBV12-3 or TRBV12-4 to TRBJ1-1. CDR3 length: 13 residues.